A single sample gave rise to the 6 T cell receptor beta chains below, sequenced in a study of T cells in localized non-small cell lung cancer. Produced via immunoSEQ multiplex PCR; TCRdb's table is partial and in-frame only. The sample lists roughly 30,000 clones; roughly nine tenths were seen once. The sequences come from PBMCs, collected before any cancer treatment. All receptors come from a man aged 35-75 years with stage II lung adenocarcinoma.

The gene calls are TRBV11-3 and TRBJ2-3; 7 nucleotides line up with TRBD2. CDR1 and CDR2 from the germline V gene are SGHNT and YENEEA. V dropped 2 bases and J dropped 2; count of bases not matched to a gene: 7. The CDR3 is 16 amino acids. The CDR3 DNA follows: TGTGCCAGCAGCTTAACGACTAGCAGATCCACAGATACGCAGTATTTT. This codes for CASSLTTSRSTDTQYF. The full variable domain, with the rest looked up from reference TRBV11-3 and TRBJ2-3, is EAGVVQSPRYKIIEKKQPVAFWCNPISGHNTLYWYLQNLGQGPELLIRYENEEAVDDSQLPKDRFSAERLKGVDSTLKIQPAELGDSAVYLCASSLTTSRSTDTQYFGPGTRLTVL.

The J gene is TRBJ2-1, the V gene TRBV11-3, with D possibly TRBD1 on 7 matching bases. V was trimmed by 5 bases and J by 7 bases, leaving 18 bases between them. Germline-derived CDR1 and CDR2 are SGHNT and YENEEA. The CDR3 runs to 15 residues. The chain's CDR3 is CASSAQGTGGNEQFF. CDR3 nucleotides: TGTGCCAGCAGCGCACAGGGGACTGGAGGGAATGAGCAGTTCTTC.

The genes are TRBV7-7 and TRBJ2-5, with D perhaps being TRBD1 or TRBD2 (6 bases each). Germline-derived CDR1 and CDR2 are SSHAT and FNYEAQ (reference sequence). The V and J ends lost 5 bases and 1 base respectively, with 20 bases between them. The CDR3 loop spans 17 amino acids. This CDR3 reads CASSPLGGSEAQETQYF. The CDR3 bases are TGTGCCAGCAGCCCATTAGGGGGGTCCGAGGCCCAAGAGACCCAGTACTTC.

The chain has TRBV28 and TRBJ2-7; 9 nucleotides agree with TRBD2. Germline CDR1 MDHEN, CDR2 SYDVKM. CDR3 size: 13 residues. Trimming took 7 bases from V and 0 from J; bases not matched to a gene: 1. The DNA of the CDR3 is TGTGCCAGCATTAGCGGGGGCTCCTACGAGCAGTACTTC. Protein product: CASISGGSYEQYF.

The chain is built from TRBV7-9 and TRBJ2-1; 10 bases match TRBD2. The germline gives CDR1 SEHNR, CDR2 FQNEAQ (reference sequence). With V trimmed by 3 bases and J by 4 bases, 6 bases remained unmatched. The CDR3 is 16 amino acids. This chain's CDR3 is CASSLSGRAGYNEQFF. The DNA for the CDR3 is TGTGCCAGCAGCTTGAGCGGGAGGGCCGGGTACAATGAGCAGTTCTTC.

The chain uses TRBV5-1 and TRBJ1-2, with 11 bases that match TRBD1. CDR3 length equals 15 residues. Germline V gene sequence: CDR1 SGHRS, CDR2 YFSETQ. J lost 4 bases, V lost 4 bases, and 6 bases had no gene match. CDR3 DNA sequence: TGCGCCAGCAGCCCCGCCGGGACAGGGGGCTATGGCTACACCTTC. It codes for CASSPAGTGGYGYTF.